This passage covers 22 T cell receptor beta chains from one sample sequenced in a study of T-cell reconstitution after alpha-beta-depleted transplantation in children. Unique molecular identifiers were used in preparing the TCRbeta library. MiXCR, applied by TCRdb to the PCR reads, yields one record per CDR3 protein. The table shows about 610,000 distinct CDR3 sequences, with roughly a tenth occurring only once. The source material was PBMCs from the stem cell graft donor, sampled from the stem cell graft. All receptors derive from a human donor who donated a stem cell graft to a child with acute myeloid leukemia.

This clonotype has a count of ten or more. J is TRBJ2-2 and V is TRBV10-3; D is perhaps TRBD1 (6 bases). Trimming cost V 6 bases and J 0 bases, with 11 bases left between them. The germline CDR1 and CDR2 sequences are ENHRY and SYGVKD. The CDR3 runs 15 residues. The chain's CDR3 is CAIRDSNPNTGELFF. The CDR3 nucleotides are TGTGCCATCAGGGACAGCAATCCGAACACCGGGGAGCTGTTTTTT.

Notes on this clonotype: One end of the junction does not line up with germline, which may come from a read error. This chain links TRBV12-3 or TRBV12-4 with TRBJ1-1; 7 bases match TRBD1. The CDR3 sequence is 15 residues long. The CDR3 is CGPPAGYRGNTEAFF. In DNA form, the CDR3 reads TGCGGGCCTCCGGCAGGGTACAGGGGGAACACTGAAGCTTTCTTT.

Remarks on this clonotype: A read error is possible here, since a much larger clone lies one base away. The CDR3 ends on some other residue instead of the conserved phenylalanine or tryptophan, so this is likely a read error. CDR3 sequence: CSARVIQAGDQPQHI. DNA of the CDR3: TGCAGTGCTAGAGTAATTCAAGCAGGGGATCAGCCCCAGCATATT. The chain joins TRBV20-1 to TRBJ1-5; TRBD1 is a possible D gene (6 bases). V was clipped by 1 base and J by 5 bases, with 15 bases between them. The CDR3 consists of 15 residues. The germline CDR1 and CDR2 sequences are DFQATT and SNEGSKA (reference sequence).

This clonotype was seen many times. The chain carries TRBV20-1 and TRBJ2-7; tentatively, D is TRBD2 (6 bases). CDR3 length: 13 residues. The germline CDR1 and CDR2 sequences are DFQATT and SNEGSKA (reference sequence). Trimming pared 0 bases from V and 2 bases from J, leaving 8 bases between. The CDR3 region is CSARETSPYEQYF. The CDR3, as DNA: TGCAGTGCTAGAGAGACTAGTCCCTACGAGCAGTACTTC.

The chain has TRBV7-9 and TRBJ2-3, with D perhaps assigned TRBD1 or TRBD2 (5 bases each). In germline, CDR1 is SEHNR, CDR2 FQNEAQ (reference sequence). This CDR3 spans 16 amino acids. Trimming cost V 5 bases and J 0 bases, with 15 bases left between them. In DNA, the CDR3 is TGTGCCAGCAGCCCTAGCCTGGACACAAGCACAGATACGCAGTATTTT. This encodes CASSPSLDTSTDTQYF. Full variable domain (missing parts from reference TRBV7-9 and TRBJ2-3): DTGVSQNPRHKITKRGQNVTFRCDPISEHNRLYWYRQTLGQGPEFLTYFQNEAQLEKSRLLSDRFSAERPKGSFSTLEIQRTEQGDSAMYLCASSPSLDTSTDTQYFGPGTRLTVL.

The rearrangement joins TRBV5-1 to TRBJ2-5; TRBD2 aligns across 13 bases. The CDR3 has 16 amino acids. Germline loops: CDR1 SGHRS, CDR2 YFSETQ. Germline trimming cut 4 bases from V and 2 bases from J; bases unmatched to any gene: 5. CDR3 DNA: TGCGCCAGCAGCCGGGGGACTAGCGGGACTCAAGAGACCCAGTACTTC. Residues: CASSRGTSGTQETQYF. Combining the CDR3 with reference TRBV5-1 and TRBJ2-5 gives the whole variable domain KAGVTQTPRYLIKTRGQQVTLSCSPISGHRSVSWYQQTPGQGLQFLFEYFSETQRNKGNFPGRFSGRQFSNSRSEMNVSTLELGDSALYLCASSRGTSGTQETQYFGPGTRLLVL.

This clonotype came up many times. The chain is built from TRBV3-1 and TRBJ2-7; 8 bases line up with TRBD2. The V segment lost 4 bases and the J segment 7 bases; nucleotides outside the gene matches: 9. There are 14 residues in the CDR3. CDR1 is LGHDT, CDR2 YNNKEL, per germline (reference sequence). In DNA, the CDR3 is TGTGCCAGCAGCCTTCGGGAGGGCCTAGGGGAGCAGTACTTC. This gives the protein CASSLREGLGEQYF.

This clonotype has a handful of counts. V is TRBV3-1 and J is TRBJ2-5; 10 nucleotides agree with TRBD2. V lost 4 bases to trimming and J lost 6 bases; unmatched junction nucleotides: 14. The CDR3 is made up of 17 amino acids. From germline, CDR1 is LGHDT and CDR2 YNNKEL (reference sequence). The CDR3: CASSRSGASGSWKTQYF. CDR3 DNA sequence: TGTGCCAGCAGCCGGTCGGGGGCTAGCGGGAGTTGGAAGACCCAGTACTTC.

This clonotype was recorded many times. The V call is TRBV11-3, the J call TRBJ1-6; D remains unclear. V lost 0 bases and J 10 bases, leaving 7 bases between the germline ends. The CDR3 spans 13 residues. Germline-derived CDR1 and CDR2 are SGHNT and YENEEA. CDR3 residues: CASSLDRESPLHF. For the CDR3, the DNA is TGTGCCAGCAGCTTAGATCGCGAATCACCCCTCCACTTT.

The chain joins TRBV2 to TRBJ2-2; the D gene could be TRBD1 or TRBD2 (5 bases each). The CDR3 loop spans 15 amino acids. The germline V and J ends were trimmed by 6 bases and 5 bases, with 16 bases remaining between them. Per the germline V gene, CDR1 is SNHLY and CDR2 is FYNNEI. The CDR3 sequence is CASRADGHRTGELFF. In DNA, the CDR3 is TGTGCCAGCAGAGCGGACGGACACAGGACCGGGGAGCTGTTTTTT.

This clonotype has at least ten counts. V and J are TRBV6-6 and TRBJ2-1, with a weak D call TRBD1 (6 bases). This CDR3 has 12 amino acids. V lost 6 bases and J 9 bases, leaving 12 bases between the germline ends. The germline V gene encodes CDR1 MNHNY and CDR2 SVGAGI (reference sequence). CDR3 sequence (DNA): TGTGCCAGCAGATCCCAAGGGGGTGAGCAGTTCTTC. Residues: CASRSQGGEQFF.

The V and J genes are TRBV25-1 and TRBJ2-5, with 8 nucleotides matching TRBD2. The CDR3 has 18 amino acids. After removal of 1 base from V and 3 bases from J, the junction contained 13 bases not matched to a gene. Germline CDR1 is MGHDK and CDR2 is SYGVNS. The CDR3 DNA reads TGTGCCAGCAGTGAATTAATGGACCGAGCGGGAGAAGAAGAGACCCAGTACTTC. This encodes CASSELMDRAGEEETQYF. The full variable domain, rest sourced from reference TRBV25-1 and TRBJ2-5, is EADIYQTPRYLVIGTGKKITLECSQTMGHDKMYWYQQDPGMELHLIHYSYGVNSTEKGDLSSESTVSRIRTEHFPLTLESARPSHTSQYLCASSELMDRAGEEETQYFGPGTRLLVL.

This clonotype was seen a handful of times. This chain's CDR3 is CAITPGQGTYEQYF. The CDR3 DNA is TGTGCCATCACCCCGGGACAGGGGACCTACGAGCAGTACTTC. The chain links TRBV10-3 to TRBJ2-7; TRBD1 agrees at 10 bases. CDR1 is ENHRY, CDR2 SYGVKD, per germline. This CDR3 spans 14 amino acids. V shed 7 bases and J 2 bases; nucleotides not matched to a gene: 5.

This clonotype was recorded a few times. This chain connects TRBV4-2 to TRBJ2-6; no clear D. Trimming shortened V by 4 bases and J by 1 base, and 11 bases separated the two germline ends. The CDR3 is made up of 16 amino acids. Germline V gives CDR1 LGHNA, CDR2 YNFKEQ. The CDR3 region is CASSPSLGSGANVLTF. The CDR3 bases are TGTGCCAGCAGCCCTTCTTTGGGATCTGGGGCCAACGTCCTGACTTTC.

The chain has TRBV7-9 and TRBJ1-4, with D unclear. V gave up 5 bases and J gave up 4 bases, with 14 bases separating them. CDR1 and CDR2 from the germline V gene are SEHNR and FQNEAQ (reference sequence). This CDR3 is built from 15 residues. The CDR3 nucleotides are TGTGCCAGCAGCGCTTCAACCAGCCGTAATGAAAAACTGTTTTTT. This translates into CASSASTSRNEKLFF. Based on the CDR3 plus reference TRBV7-9 and TRBJ1-4, the full variable domain is DTGVSQNPRHKITKRGQNVTFRCDPISEHNRLYWYRQTLGQGPEFLTYFQNEAQLEKSRLLSDRFSAERPKGSFSTLEIQRTEQGDSAMYLCASSASTSRNEKLFFGSGTQLSVL.

The chain uses TRBV7-2 and TRBJ2-3, with D possibly being TRBD2 (9 bases). The germline V and J ends were trimmed by 10 bases and 4 bases, with 24 bases remaining between them. The CDR3 is made up of 16 amino acids. CDR1 and CDR2 from the germline V gene are SGHTA and FQGNSA. The CDR3 bases are TGTGCCACTCACAGGGGGGCTAGCGGGATAGCAGATACGCAGTATTTT. As protein: CATHRGASGIADTQYF.

This clonotype came up many times. CDR3 sequence (DNA): TGCGCCAGCAGCCTAGGACAGGGGCAAGGCACAGATACGCAGTATTTT. The encoded protein is CASSLGQGQGTDTQYF. The chain has TRBV4-3 and TRBJ2-3, with 9 bases aligning to TRBD1. With V trimmed by 4 bases and J by 1 base, 6 bases remained unmatched. The germline V gene encodes CDR1 LGHNA and CDR2 YSLEER. The CDR3 is 16 residues long.

This clonotype has a count of ten or more. CDR3 region: CASSYRGRAANTGELFF. CDR3 DNA sequence: TGTGCCAGCAGTTACAGGGGGAGGGCCGCCAACACCGGGGAGCTGTTTTTT. The chain is built from TRBV6-5 and TRBJ2-2, with D perhaps matching TRBD2 (7 bases). Germline CDR1 is MNHEY and CDR2 is SVGAGI. The length of the CDR3 is 17 residues. V was trimmed by 2 bases and J by 2 bases, leaving 15 bases between them.

The chain carries TRBV7-2 and TRBJ1-5; D possibly corresponds to TRBD1 (5 bases). This CDR3 is built from 13 residues. CDR1 is SGHTA and CDR2 is FQGNSA in the germline V gene. Between the trimmed V and J ends, which lost 1 base and 6 bases, there was a span of 7 bases. The CDR3 here is CASSLDGGQPQHF. CDR3 sequence (DNA): TGTGCCAGCAGCTTAGACGGGGGTCAGCCCCAGCATTTT.

In its sample, this clonotype was seen many times. The chain employs TRBV5-1 and TRBJ2-3; the match to TRBD1 covers 8 bases. V gave up 1 base and J gave up 5 bases; unmatched junction bases: 9. This CDR3 contains 16 residues. Germline V lookup: CDR1 SGHRS, CDR2 YFSETQ. This CDR3 reads CASSLMGTGVGDTQYF. In DNA, the CDR3 is TGCGCCAGCAGCTTGATGGGGACAGGTGTGGGAGATACGCAGTATTTT. Variable domain in full (rest from reference TRBV5-1 and TRBJ2-3): KAGVTQTPRYLIKTRGQQVTLSCSPISGHRSVSWYQQTPGQGLQFLFEYFSETQRNKGNFPGRFSGRQFSNSRSEMNVSTLELGDSALYLCASSLMGTGVGDTQYFGPGTRLTVL.

The chain has TRBV11-2 and TRBJ1-2; TRBD1 might be the D (5 bases). The CDR3 has 17 residues. In germline, CDR1 is SGHAT, CDR2 FQNNGV. Trimming shortened V by 0 bases and J by 0 bases, and 14 bases separated the two germline ends. Here the CDR3 DNA reads TGTGCCAGCAGCTTAGAACCCCCCGGGGGAACTAACTATGGCTACACCTTC. Its translation is CASSLEPPGGTNYGYTF.

In its sample, this clonotype was seen a few times. V and J are TRBV5-1 and TRBJ2-7, with TRBD1 matching over 9 bases. CDR3 size: 15 residues. Looked up from germline, CDR1 is SGHRS and CDR2 is YFSETQ. V gave up 4 bases and J gave up 3 bases; unmatched junction bases: 8. CDR3: CASSQAGQGVYEQYF. The CDR3 DNA sequence: TGCGCCAGCAGCCAGGCGGGACAGGGAGTCTACGAGCAGTACTTC.